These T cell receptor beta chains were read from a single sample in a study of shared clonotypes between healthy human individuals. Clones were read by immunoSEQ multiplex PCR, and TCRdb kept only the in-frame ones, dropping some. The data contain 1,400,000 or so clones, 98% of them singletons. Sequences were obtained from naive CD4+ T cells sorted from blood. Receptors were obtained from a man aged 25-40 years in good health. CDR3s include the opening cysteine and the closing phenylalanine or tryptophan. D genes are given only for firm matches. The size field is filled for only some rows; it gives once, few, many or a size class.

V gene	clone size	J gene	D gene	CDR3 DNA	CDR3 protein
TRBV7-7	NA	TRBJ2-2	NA	TGTGCCAGCAGCCCCACAGCCCTGAACACCGGGGAGCTGTTTTTT	CASSPTALNTGELFF
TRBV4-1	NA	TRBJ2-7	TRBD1	TGCGCCAGCAGCCAACTTGGAACAGGGGTAGCAAGGTGGGAGCAGTACTTC	CASSQLGTGVARWEQYF
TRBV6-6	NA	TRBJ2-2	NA	TGTGCCAGCAGGGGGAAAAACACCGGGGAGCTGTTTTTT	CASRGKNTGELFF
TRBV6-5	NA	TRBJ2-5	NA	TGTGCCAGCAGTTTCGGGGAGACCCAGTACTTC	CASSFGETQYF
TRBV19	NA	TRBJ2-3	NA	TGTGCCAGTAGTCTCCGAGTCAGGGTGAACACAGATACGCAGTATTTT	CASSLRVRVNTDTQYF
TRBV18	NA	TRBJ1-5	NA	TGTGCCAGCTCACCACGTGGGATTCAGGGCAGTCAGCCCCAGCATTTT	CASSPRGIQGSQPQHF
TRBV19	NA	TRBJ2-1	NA	TGTGCCAGTAGTGGGACCCTCTTGGGTGAGCAGTTCTTC	CASSGTLLGEQFF
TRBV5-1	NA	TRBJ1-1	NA	TGCGCCAGCAGCTTGGCCCCAGGGACGGTGCACACTGAAGCTTTCTTT	CASSLAPGTVHTEAFF
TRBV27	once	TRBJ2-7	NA	TGTGCCAGCAGTCCCCGCGGAAGAAGCTCCTACGAGCAGTACTTC	CASSPRGRSSYEQYF
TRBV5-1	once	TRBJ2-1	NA	TGCGCCAGCAGCCGAGGAGGGGATGAGCAGTTCTTC	CASSRGGDEQFF
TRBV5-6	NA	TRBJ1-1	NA	TGTGCCAGCAGCCCATCCATGGGTAGCACTGAAGCTTTCTTT	CASSPSMGSTEAFF
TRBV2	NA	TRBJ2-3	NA	TGTGCCAGCTTGTGGGACCGTTATAGCACAGATACGCAGTATTTT	CASLWDRYSTDTQYF
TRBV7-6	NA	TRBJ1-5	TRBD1	TGTGCCAGCAGCCTACAGGGGGCCGGTCAGCCCCAGCATTTT	CASSLQGAGQPQHF
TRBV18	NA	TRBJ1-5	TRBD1	TGTGCCAGCTCACCTCTACGGACAGGCCCGAATAGCAATCAGCCCCAGCATTTT	CASSPLRTGPNSNQPQHF
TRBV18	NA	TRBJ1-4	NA	TGTGCCAGCTCACCACAACAGATTAATGAAAAACTGTTTTTT	CASSPQQINEKLFF
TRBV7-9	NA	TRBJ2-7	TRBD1	TGTGCCAGCAGCCGAGCGGACAGGGGTGCCTACGAGCAGTACTTC	CASSRADRGAYEQYF
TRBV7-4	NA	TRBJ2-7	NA	TGTGCCAGCAGCTTAGGGGCAGGGGCTACCTACGAGCAGTACTTC	CASSLGAGATYEQYF
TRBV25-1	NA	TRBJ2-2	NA	TGTGCCAGCATGTCGGTCGATAGCACCGGGGAGCTGTTTTTT	CASMSVDSTGELFF
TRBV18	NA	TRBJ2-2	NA	TGTGCCAGCTCACGGGTTTTGGGGACGGAGAACACCGGGGAGCTGTTTTTT	CASSRVLGTENTGELFF
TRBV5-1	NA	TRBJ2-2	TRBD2	TGCGCCAGCAGCGTCGTAGCGGGAGGAAGCGGGGAGCTGTTTTTT	CASSVVAGGSGELFF
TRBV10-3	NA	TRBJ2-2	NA	TGTGCCATCAGTGAAGACGGGGAGCTGTTTTTT	CAISEDGELFF
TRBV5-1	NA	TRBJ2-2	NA	TGCGCCAGCAGCCCGGACCCGGCCCCGAACACCGGGGAGCTGTTTTTT	CASSPDPAPNTGELFF
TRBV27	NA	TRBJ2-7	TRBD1	TGTGCCAGCAGTTTAGCGGGCAGGGGGTTGTGGGAGCAGTACTTC	CASSLAGRGLWEQYF
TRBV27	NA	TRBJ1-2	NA	TGTGCCAGCAGTCCCGGGACCGGTGGCTACACCTTC	CASSPGTGGYTF
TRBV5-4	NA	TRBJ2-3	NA	TGTGCCAGCAACCTCAGTGCGAGCGACAACACAGATACGCAGTATTTT	CASNLSASDNTDTQYF
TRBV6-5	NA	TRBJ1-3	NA	TGTGCCAGCAGAGCTGAGCTTGGTCGAGGAAACACCATATATTTT	CASRAELGRGNTIYF
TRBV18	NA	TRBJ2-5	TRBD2	TGTGCCAGCTCACCCCTAGCGGGATCGTACCAAGAGACCCAGTACTTC	CASSPLAGSYQETQYF
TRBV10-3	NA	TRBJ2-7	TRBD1	TGTGCCATCAGTTCCGACAGGGGTTACGAGCAGTACTTC	CAISSDRGYEQYF
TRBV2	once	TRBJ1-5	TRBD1	TGTGCCAGCAGTGCTACAGGGGGTCTTCAGCCCCAGCATTTT	CASSATGGLQPQHF
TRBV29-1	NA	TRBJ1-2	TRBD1	TGCAGCGTACAGGGGGCGTTCTATGGCTACACCTTC	CSVQGAFYGYTF
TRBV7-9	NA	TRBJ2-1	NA	TGTGCCAGCAGCTTAAGGTATGCTGAGCAGTTCTTC	CASSLRYAEQFF
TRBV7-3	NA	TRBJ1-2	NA	TGTGCCAGCAGCAAAGGCCCGGACGGAGGGGACGGCTACACCTTC	CASSKGPDGGDGYTF
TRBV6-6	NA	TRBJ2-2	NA	TGTGCCAGCAGTTACTCGGATAACACCGGGGAGCTGTTTTTT	CASSYSDNTGELFF
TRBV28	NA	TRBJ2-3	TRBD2	TGTGCCAGCAGTTCACCCGGGACTAGAAACACAGATACGCAGTATTTT	CASSSPGTRNTDTQYF
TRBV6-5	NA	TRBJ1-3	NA	TGTGCCAGCAGTTACTCGAATAGGGGGATTGGAAACACCATATATTTT	CASSYSNRGIGNTIYF
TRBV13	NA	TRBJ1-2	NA	TGTGCCAGCAGCGCCCGGTTGGGAACAAACTACACCTTC	CASSARLGTNYTF
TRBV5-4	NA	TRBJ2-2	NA	TGTGCCAGCAGCTTGGCAGGATTCGGGGAGCTGTTTTTT	CASSLAGFGELFF
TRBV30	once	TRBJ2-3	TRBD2	TGTGCCGCCAAGGGCGGGAGGGCCTGGGATACGCAGTATTTT	CAAKGGRAWDTQYF
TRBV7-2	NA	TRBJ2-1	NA	TGTGCCAGCAGCTTTCGCAGCCAATACAATGAGCAGTTCTTC	CASSFRSQYNEQFF
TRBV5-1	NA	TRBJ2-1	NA	TGCGCCAGCAGCTTGGCAGGTTCGGCCACAGAGCAGTTCTTC	CASSLAGSATEQFF
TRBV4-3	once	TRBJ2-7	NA	TGCGCCAGCAGCCAGGATTTTCAACCCGGCCGCTCCTACGAGCAGTACTTC	CASSQDFQPGRSYEQYF
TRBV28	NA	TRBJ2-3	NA	TGTGCCAGCAGACTACCCCCAGATACGCAGTATTTT	CASRLPPDTQYF
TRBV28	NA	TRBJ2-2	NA	TGTGCCAGCAGTTTAACGATGGCCGGGGAGCTGTTTTTT	CASSLTMAGELFF
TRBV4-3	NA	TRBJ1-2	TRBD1	TGCGCCAGCAGCCAAGCACAGGGGAGCTATGGCTACACCTTC	CASSQAQGSYGYTF
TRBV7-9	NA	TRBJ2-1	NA	TGTGCCAGCAGCACGCGGGGTGTTCATCTTGAGCAGTTCTTC	CASSTRGVHLEQFF
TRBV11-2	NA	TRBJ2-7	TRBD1	TGTGCCAGCACCTCGCCTTTTAGGTCGGGACAGGGGCCTTACGAGCAGTACTTC	CASTSPFRSGQGPYEQYF
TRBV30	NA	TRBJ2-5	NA	TGTGCCTGGTCCCTGGGGCTAGCGATGTTAGAGACCCAGTACTTC	CAWSLGLAMLETQYF
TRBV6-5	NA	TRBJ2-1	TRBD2	TGTGCCAGCAAACTAGCGGGAGGACCTTACAATGAGCAGTTCTTC	CASKLAGGPYNEQFF
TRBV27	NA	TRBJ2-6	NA	TGTGCCAGCAGACCGGACTACCTCCCAGTATCGCCTGGGGCCAACGTCCTGACTTTC	CASRPDYLPVSPGANVLTF
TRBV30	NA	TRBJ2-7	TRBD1	TGTGCCTGGAGCGGACAGGTCCTAATTAACGAGCAGTACTTC	CAWSGQVLINEQYF
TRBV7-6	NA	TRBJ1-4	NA	TGTGCCAGCAGCCGAGTACAGAGCTTTAATGAAAAACTGTTTTTT	CASSRVQSFNEKLFF
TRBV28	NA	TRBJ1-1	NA	TGTGCCAGCAGTTTAGCTACAGGGACCGGAGCCTTCTTT	CASSLATGTGAFF
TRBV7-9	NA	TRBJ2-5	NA	TGTGCCAGTTCCAGGGGCGTCGGGGAGACCCAGTACTTC	CASSRGVGETQYF
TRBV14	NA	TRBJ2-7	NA	TGTGCCAGCAGTTCAGGGGCTGGATACGAGCAGTACTTC	CASSSGAGYEQYF
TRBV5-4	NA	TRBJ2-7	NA	TGTGCCAGCAGCTTGGAAAGTACACGGACCCCTTACGAGCAGTACTTC	CASSLESTRTPYEQYF